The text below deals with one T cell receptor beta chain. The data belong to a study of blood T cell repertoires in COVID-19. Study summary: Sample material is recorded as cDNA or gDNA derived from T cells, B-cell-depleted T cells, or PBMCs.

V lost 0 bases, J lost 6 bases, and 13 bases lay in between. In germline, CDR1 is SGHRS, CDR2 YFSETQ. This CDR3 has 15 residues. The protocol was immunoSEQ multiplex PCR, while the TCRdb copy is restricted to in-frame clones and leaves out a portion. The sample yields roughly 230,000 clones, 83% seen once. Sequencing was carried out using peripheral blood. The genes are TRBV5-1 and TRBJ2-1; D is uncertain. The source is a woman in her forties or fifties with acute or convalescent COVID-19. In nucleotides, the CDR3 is TGCGCCAGCAGCTTGGACTCAGGAATGGTCAATGAGCAGTTCTTC. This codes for CASSLDSGMVNEQFF.